The 14 T cell receptor beta chains given below trace back to one sample, sequenced in a study of T cell responses to AZD1222 COVID-19 vaccine. Only in-frame clones appear in the TCRdb table, and some are missing; sequencing was by immunoSEQ multiplex PCR. Found here are about 260,000 clones, 90% to 95% of them singletons; the top ten hold 0.5% to 0.7%. Source: peripheral blood, taken on day 0 of AZD1222 vaccination. Receptor source: an adult in good health.

The rearrangement joins TRBV7-8 to TRBJ1-6; 9 bases line up with TRBD1. With V trimmed by 3 bases and J by 9 bases, 9 bases remained unmatched. The CDR3 covers 16 residues. Germline V lookup: CDR1 SGHVS, CDR2 FQNEAQ. Here the CDR3 reads CASSFTPRQGGSPLHF. CDR3 bases: TGTGCCAGCAGCTTTACGCCGAGACAGGGGGGTTCACCCCTCCACTTT.

This CDR3 reads CASSSWFRGTEAFF. The CDR3, as DNA: TGTGCCAGCAGCTCGTGGTTCAGGGGGACTGAAGCTTTCTTT. The chain carries TRBV7-2 and TRBJ1-1, with 7 bases matching TRBD1. The CDR3 runs 14 residues. J lost 5 bases, V lost 4 bases, and 7 bases had no gene match. The V gene's germline CDR1 is SGHTA and CDR2 FQGNSA.

V is TRBV2 and J is TRBJ2-7; D is perhaps TRBD2 (5 bases). Germline V CDR1 and CDR2: SNHLY, FYNNEI. There are 12 residues in the CDR3. Trimming removed 9 bases from V and 7 bases from J, with 16 bases in between. The CDR3, as DNA: TGTGCCAGTAGCGAGGGTGTTTGGGAGCAGTACTTC. Translated, it gives CASSEGVWEQYF.

This chain links TRBV5-1 with TRBJ1-1; the D gene is possibly TRBD1 (5 bases). V was trimmed by 3 bases and J by 4 bases, leaving 10 bases between them. The CDR3 extends over 13 amino acids. CDR1 is SGHRS, CDR2 YFSETQ, per germline. The DNA for the CDR3 is TGCGCCAGCAGCTGGGGGGAGGGCACTGAAGCTTTCTTT. It codes for CASSWGEGTEAFF.

The CDR3 sequence is CSASRGGHHEQYF. For the CDR3, the DNA is TGCAGTGCTAGTCGGGGAGGGCACCACGAGCAGTACTTC. This chain links TRBV20-1 with TRBJ2-7, with 7 bases identical to TRBD2. The trim removed 3 bases at V and 5 bases at J, leaving 7 bases unmatched. Per the germline V gene, CDR1 is DFQATT and CDR2 is SNEGSKA (reference sequence). CDR3 length equals 13 residues.

The chain couples TRBV7-3 to TRBJ2-6; 7 nucleotides agree with TRBD1. The CDR3 length is 16 residues. Germline V gene data show CDR1 as SGHTA and CDR2 as FQGTGA. V gave up 10 bases and J gave up 0 bases; unmatched junction bases: 9. Here the CDR3 reads CATSGQPSSGANVLTF. The CDR3, as DNA: TGTGCCACCTCGGGACAGCCGAGCTCTGGGGCCAACGTCCTGACTTTC.

A word on this clone: This CDR3 is also generated by other DNA sequences in the sample. The chain uses TRBV28 and TRBJ1-5, with D possibly matching TRBD1 (6 bases). There are 14 residues in the CDR3. The V end was cut by 0 bases, the J end by 4 bases, with 7 bases between. Germline V lookup: CDR1 MDHEN, CDR2 SYDVKM. The CDR3 region has the DNA TGTGCCAGCAGTTTATGGCAGGGGAATCAGCCCCAGCATTTT. It is translated as CASSLWQGNQPQHF. The whole variable domain, remainder taken from reference TRBV28 and TRBJ1-5, is DVKVTQSSRYLVKRTGEKVFLECVQDMDHENMFWYRQDPGLGLRLIYFSYDVKMKEKGDIPEGYSVSREKKERFSLILESASTNQTSMYLCASSLWQGNQPQHFGDGTRLSIL.

The chain has TRBV28 and TRBJ1-2; maybe TRBD1 (5 bases). The CDR3 totals 15 residues. The ends were cut back, 7 bases at V and 1 base at J, with 16 bases in the middle. Per germline, CDR1 MDHEN and CDR2 SYDVKM. The CDR3 loop is CASTGGDRGNYGYTF. The CDR3 DNA follows: TGTGCCAGCACGGGGGGGGATCGGGGTAACTATGGCTACACCTTC.

This clone was found once. V usage is TRBV5-1 and J usage is TRBJ2-2; unclear D gene. The CDR3 consists of 13 residues. Germline CDR1 SGHRS, CDR2 YFSETQ. Trimming removed 4 bases at V and 9 bases at J, with 13 bases between. The CDR3 is CASSQALGRELFF. The CDR3 region has the DNA TGCGCCAGCAGCCAGGCCCTGGGAAGGGAGCTGTTTTTT.

This chain joins TRBV19 and TRBJ2-7; TRBD2 aligns across 9 bases. Germline V gene data show CDR1 as LNHDA and CDR2 as SQIVND (reference sequence). After removal of 1 base from V and 6 bases from J, the junction contained 10 bases not matched to a gene. CDR3 size: 16 residues. The CDR3 protein is CASSIGSGGRASEQYF. CDR3 sequence (DNA): TGTGCCAGTAGTATAGGGTCCGGCGGGAGGGCCTCCGAGCAGTACTTC.

The chain couples TRBV27 to TRBJ2-2; 12 positions agree with TRBD2. Germline CDR1 reads MNHEY; CDR2 reads SMNVEV (reference sequence). The V gene end was trimmed by 2 bases and the J gene end by 5 bases; junction bases not matched to a gene: 15. The CDR3 is 20 amino acids. The CDR3 DNA follows: TGTGCCAGCAGTTTAAGCCCCCCTAGCGGGAGGGCTAGGGGGACCGGGGAGCTGTTTTTT. It is translated as CASSLSPPSGRARGTGELFF.

This chain links TRBV2 with TRBJ1-6, with TRBD1 identical over 7 bases. Germline CDR1 and CDR2: SNHLY and FYNNEI. The V segment lost 6 bases and the J segment 6 bases; nucleotides outside the gene matches: 2. CDR3 length equals 13 residues. In nucleotides, the CDR3 is TGTGCCAGCAGAGCAGGGGGTAATTCACCCCTCCACTTT. Translated: CASRAGGNSPLHF.

The chain links TRBV7-8 to TRBJ2-7; D call uncertain. The CDR3 totals 13 residues. Trimming removed 5 bases at V and 6 bases at J, with 14 bases between. The germline V gene has CDR1 SGHVS and CDR2 FQNEAQ. The CDR3: CASSPRANGEQYF. In DNA, the CDR3 is TGTGCCAGCAGCCCCCGGGCAAACGGCGAGCAGTACTTC.

This sequence joins TRBV11-2 and TRBJ1-5; D perhaps matches TRBD1 (5 bases). The V and J ends lost 3 bases and 4 bases respectively, with 13 bases between them. The CDR3 covers 15 residues. Germline CDR1 is SGHAT and CDR2 is FQNNGV. In DNA, the CDR3 is TGTGCCAGCAGCTTTGGGGGGGGTCGAAATCAGCCCCAGCATTTT. Translation: CASSFGGGRNQPQHF. Complete variable domain (other parts from reference TRBV11-2 and TRBJ1-5): EAGVAQSPRYKIIEKRQSVAFWCNPISGHATLYWYQQILGQGPKLLIQFQNNGVVDDSQLPKDRFSAERLKGVDSTLKIQPAKLEDSAVYLCASSFGGGRNQPQHFGDGTRLSIL.